This section outlines one TCR beta chain sequence together with its context. Its antigen remains unknown. The sample originates from a study of T cell repertoires in aging, cancer and after chemotherapy. Study information: Donor ages fell into six groups from 30 or younger up to 70 or older. Repeat sampling of healthy donors over several months to years showed clear clonal overlap.

Multiplex touch-down PCR with TRB-A/B primers amplified rearranged V-D-J TRB sequences. TCRdb fed the multiplex PCR reads into MiXCR, producing one record per CDR3 protein. In the table there are about 10,000 distinct CDR3 sequences, approximately 37% of which are singletons. CDR3 length: 18 amino acids. Germline trimming cut 4 bases from V and 4 bases from J; bases unmatched to any gene: 12. Germline lookup yields CDR1 SEHNR and CDR2 FQNEAQ (reference sequence). Study findings and constraints: In each cancer cohort, median generation probability increased across chemotherapy, suggesting thymic output rebounded. Compared with age-matched healthy donors, untreated hematological or solid cancer patients showed higher blood TCR clonality.

Peripheral blood genomic DNA, not sorted cells or RNA, was the template. The TCR was taken from a human donor in good health. The material sequenced was blood. V gene TRBV7-9 combines with J gene TRBJ2-3; 12 positions agree with TRBD2. The CDR3 loop is CASSYSRTSGVRADTQYF. CDR3 coding DNA: TGTGCCAGCAGCTATTCAAGGACTAGCGGGGTCAGAGCAGATACGCAGTATTTT.